These 2 T cell receptor beta chains were sequenced from one sample in a study of blood T cell repertoires in COVID-19. Sequencing was performed with immunoSEQ multiplex PCR; in TCRdb, only in-frame clones are kept and a portion is missing. Of 140,000 to 150,000 clones in the sample, around 81% are singletons; the top ten hold roughly 3%. Source material: peripheral blood. These receptor sequences come from a woman aged 40 to 50 with active or convalescent COVID-19.

This chain uses TRBV30 with TRBJ2-7, with 7 positions matching TRBD1. Germline V lookup: CDR1 GTSNPN, CDR2 SVGIG (reference sequence). The CDR3 covers 13 residues. Trimming removed 3 bases from V and 2 bases from J; junction bases left unmatched: 4. CDR3 in amino acids: CAWSGGTAYEQYF. The CDR3 region has the DNA TGTGCCTGGAGCGGTGGGACAGCCTACGAGCAGTACTTC.

The CDR3, as DNA: TGTGCCAGCAGCCCGACCGGGACAGGTGGCAGACAGCCCCAGCATTTT. It specifies CASSPTGTGGRQPQHF. The chain has TRBV5-5 and TRBJ1-5, with 8 bases aligning to TRBD1. Germline V gene data show CDR1 as SGHKS and CDR2 as YYEKEE (reference sequence). This CDR3 has 16 residues. J was trimmed by 7 bases and V by 4 bases; bases with no gene match: 13.